The clone carrying this TCR beta chain appeared a single time. The CDR3 is made up of 16 amino acids. The ends lost 0 bases at V and 2 bases at J; junction bases unmatched: 7. From germline, CDR1 is LGHNA and CDR2 YNFKEQ. This sample is part of a study of control samples from healthy donors and cancer patients. The repertoire was sequenced with immunoSEQ multiplex PCR; TCRdb's copy has only in-frame clones and lacks some. The sample includes 170,000 or so clones, roughly 91% of them seen just once. This chain joins TRBV4-2 and TRBJ2-7; 7 positions agree with TRBD2. Input material: blood. The TCR originated in a man aged 18 to 29 in good health. The CDR3 DNA reads TGTGCCAGCAGCCAAGATGCTAGCGGCACACCCTACGAGCAGTACTTC. Protein product: CASSQDASGTPYEQYF.